This T cell receptor (beta chain) was captured by sequencing in a study of shared clonotypes between healthy human individuals. Overall study findings and caveats: All-four-donor shared clonotypes had higher generation probabilities than non-shared clonotypes did. In a handful of donors, roughly 5.2% of naive CD4 clonotypes appeared in common. Donor scarcity curtailed the genetic and exposure-history diversity represented herein.

V was shortened by 1 base and J by 2 bases, with 18 bases between the two germline ends. Germline CDR1 and CDR2: MGHRA and YSYEKL. The length of the CDR3 is 18 residues. Regarding this clone: Its specificity is not known.

Naive CD8 cells were CD45RO-negative, positively selected for CCR7, excluding terminally differentiated effector memory CD45RA+ cells. TCRdb's copy holds only in-frame clones and misses some; the assay was immunoSEQ multiplex PCR. Seen here are around 2,000,000 clones, roughly 95% observed once, and the top ten hold less than 1.5%. Sequencing was performed on naive CD8+ T cells sorted from blood. The chain carries TRBV4-1 and TRBJ1-5; D is unclear. The TCR originated in a man aged 18 to 30 in good health. The CDR3 coding sequence is TGCGCCAGCAGCCAAGTTTCCCTTGATCCGGTTGGCAATCAGCCCCAGCATTTT. Its protein is CASSQVSLDPVGNQPQHF.